This record covers a single T cell receptor beta chain. There is no known antigen for this receptor. No base qualities exist here, and no much larger clone lies one base off it. TCRbeta CDR3 regions were amplified from genomic DNA using the immunoSEQ Assay, a bias-controlled multiplex PCR. Per the source publication's procedure: Nucleated cell counts per sample were estimated from amplification of reference gene primers within the assay. To quantify the absolute abundance of each unique TCRbeta CDR3 rearrangement, sequence reads were collapsed and filtered. For each sample, productive Simpson clonality was calculated as the square root of Simpson's diversity index over productive rearrangements. What TCRdb holds here is the immuneACCESS table cut down to in-frame rearrangements. Part of the clones is not present; checked against another copy, under half of the missing clones reflect an unresolved V gene, and the others are unexplained. Clonal size and the V and J genes are those of that table, whereas D and trimming came from the DNA. The sample records more than 11,000 clones, over 75% of which are singletons. Together, the top ten hold roughly 15% of the sample.

The source of the sample is a study of blood T cell repertoires in COVID-19 (dated by TCRdb to between 2020 and 2021). For the study in its entirety: The collaborator samples originated in the United States, Italy and Spain and spanned the acute and convalescent phases of COVID-19. The material from the prospective study consisted of cDNA or gDNA derived from T cells, B-cell-depleted T cells, or PBMCs. Subjects who had been exposed to COVID-19, were actively infected with it, or had recovered from it provided the deeply sampled blood TCRbeta repertoires that made up the dataset. The repertoires were released in a freely available public database meant as a resource for research on the immune response to SARS-CoV-2. Samples were obtained from the ongoing ImmuneRACE study (first 160 participants) and from 1,254 subjects provided by 6 global collaborators. Nearly every sample came with metadata listing a de-identified subject ID, COVID-19 status, age in years and sex. Where HLA class I and class II types were available, the types were taken from metadata supplied by the sample provider, not from assay-based typing. General study outcomes and caveats: The quantity of clinical and demographic metadata differed by source and by participant and was supplied without curation.

Each collaborating institution followed its own protocols to collect whole blood in K2EDTA tubes. For TCRbeta analysis, collaborator samples were shipped as frozen whole blood, as isolated PBMCs, or as DNA extracted from either sample type. At the junction V is shortened by 0 bases and J by 7 bases; bases outside the gene matches: 5. Taken from cysteine to phenylalanine, the CDR3 has 14 residues. The CDR3 DNA has 42 bases and is translated from base 1. The germline V gene gives CDR1 as SGDLS and CDR2 as YYNGEE. The sample consisted of peripheral blood. This clonotype was sampled from a man aged 50 or older with active COVID-19. The rearranged segments are TRBV9 and TRBJ1-2; the central 8 bases match TRBD1. At the DNA level, the sequence is TGTGCCAGCAGCGTAGTACCTGGACAGGGTGGCTACACCTTC. The resulting protein is CASSVVPGQGGYTF.